The present TCR beta chain was sequenced within a study of patients and donors after allogeneic stem cell transplantation. Each CDR3 protein gets one entry after TCRdb re-called the RT-PCR reads with MiXCR. Of about a million distinct CDR3 sequences in the sample, about a sixth were seen once. This clonotype showed up just a few times. Trimming removed 7 bases from V and 6 bases from J; junction bases left unmatched: 13. Germline CDR1 reads MGHDK; CDR2 reads SYGVNS. The CDR3 consists of 16 residues. The origin of this receptor is a human donor who was either an allogeneic HSCT recipient or a stem cell or donor lymphocyte infusion donor (not recorded which). It is not recorded whose cells these are; they may come from a transplant donor. The chain combines TRBV25-1 with TRBJ2-2, with 8 bases fitting TRBD2. The sample taken for sequencing was blood, either unsorted or a sorted T cell fraction (not recorded which). This chain's CDR3 is CASTPRRGLGPGELFF. In DNA, the CDR3 is TGTGCCAGCACCCCACGTCGGGGACTAGGACCCGGGGAGCTGTTTTTT.